Each of the 9 T cell receptor delta chains below was sequenced from the same sample in a study of γδ T cells in repeated Plasmodium falciparum infection (TCRdb year 2021). Library creation used multiplex PCR. TCRdb names Illumina MiSeq as the instrument used. Clone calls in TCRdb were regenerated from the public reads with CATT, after which identical DNA sequences shared one row. The sample table holds 70,000 to 95,000 delta-chain clones, of which 1.4% were seen once. The biggest ten clones account for roughly 9.5% of the sample. Vgamma9/Vdelta2+ and Vdelta2-negative gammadelta T cell populations were flow-sorted from peripheral blood mononuclear cells for bulk TCR repertoire analysis. Specimen: gamma-delta T cells from blood. The receptor set was obtained from a pool of human donors (malaria-infected and uninfected, not separated).

This clone occurred a few times. This likely traces to a read error, being one base from a far larger clone. This same CDR3 is encoded by further DNA sequences in the sample. The V gene is TRDV1, the J gene TRDJ1; D is uncertain. The J gene was not available in TCRdb and was assigned here by matching the DNA to germline segments. Germline lookup yields CDR1 TSWWSYY and CDR2 QGS. This CDR3 has 22 amino acids. DNA for the CDR3: TGTGCTCTTGGGGAACCCGGTCCCTTTTGCCGTACGGTGGCCGGGTGCACCGACAAACTCATCTTT. The encoded protein is CALGEPGPFCRTVAGCTDKLIF.

Turning to this clone: Since a far larger clone is one base different, this is likely a read error. Other DNA sequences from this sample encode an identical CDR3 as well. The DNA of the CDR3 is TGTGCCTGTGACCGCGTACGCTCGACTGGGGGACAACCCTGGGACACCCGACAGATGTTTTTC. Protein: CACDRVRSTGGQPWDTRQMFF. The genes are TRDV2 and TRDJ3, with TRDD3 identical over 9 bases. CDR3 length: 21 amino acids. The V segment lost 3 bases and the J segment 2 bases; nucleotides outside the gene matches: 16. Germline loops: CDR1 GEAIGNYY, CDR2 EKD.

Many counts were recorded for this clone. The chain uses TRDV1 and TRDJ1; the match to TRDD3 covers 8 bases. The CDR3 consists of 15 residues. V gave up 1 base and J gave up 3 bases; unmatched junction bases: 4. Germline CDR1 reads TSWWSYY; CDR2 reads QGS. The CDR3 sequence: CALGEPRGYPDKLIF. The CDR3, as DNA: TGTGCTCTTGGGGAACCTAGGGGATACCCCGATAAACTCATCTTT.

This clone has more than one count but fewer than ten. TCRdb shows a much larger clone's protein in place of this DNA's translation, and the two differ at residue 4, likely through a read error; the protein shown is translated from the DNA. This rearrangement joins TRDV2 to TRDJ2; D uncertain. In the absence of a J gene in TCRdb, the DNA was matched to germline to assign it here. Germline CDR1 GEAIGNYY, CDR2 EKD. The CDR3 runs 17 residues. The CDR3 DNA follows: TGTGCCTGTAACACCGTAGTTGCCAGACCATTGACAGCACAACTCTTCTTT. Translated, it gives CACNTVVARPLTAQLFF.

As concerns this clone: Translating this DNA gives a protein that differs at residue 10 from the TCRdb one, which belongs to a much larger clone; a read error is likely, and the protein shown is this translation. J is TRDJ1 and V is TRDV1; D is perhaps TRDD3 (5 bases). TCRdb is silent on the J gene; assignment here came from matching the DNA to germline. With 1 base removed from V and 0 bases from J, the gap between germline ends came to 21 bases. The CDR3 is 19 amino acids. Germline V gives CDR1 TSWWSYY, CDR2 QGS. The CDR3 region is CALGERSPRGGGYTDKLIF. CDR3 in DNA: TGTGCTCTTGGGGAACGCTCTCCCAGGGGCGGGGGGTACACCGATAAACTCATCTTT.

This clone was counted between two and nine times. This likely came from a read error, as a far larger clone is one base away. The sample holds other DNA sequences that translate to the same CDR3. The V gene is TRDV1, the J gene TRDJ1; perhaps TRDD2 as D (5 bases). The CDR3 has 12 amino acids. Per germline, CDR1 TSWWSYY and CDR2 QGS. This CDR3 reads CALFSSRDKLIF. DNA for the CDR3: TGCGCTCTTTTTTCCTCCCGGGATAAACTCATCTTT.

This clone was seen many times. V is TRDV2 and J is TRDJ1, with D hard to call. V lost 5 bases and J lost 0, with 30 bases in between. Looked up from germline, CDR1 is GEAIGNYY and CDR2 is EKD. CDR3 length: 20 residues. CDR3: CACGPPAGSYNRAYTDKLIF. In DNA, the CDR3 is TGTGCCTGTGGGCCCCCTGCTGGCTCTTACAACCGAGCCTACACCGATAAACTCATCTTT.

This clone has at least ten counts. The protein recorded in TCRdb matches a much larger clone and deviates from this DNA's translation at residue 3, suggesting a read error; the protein here is obtained by translating the DNA. CDR3 DNA sequence: TGTGCCTATGACACCGTAGGTGGGGGATACGTGGGGTACACCGATAAACTCATCTTT. This gives the protein CAYDTVGGGYVGYTDKLIF. This chain connects TRDV2 to TRDJ1, with 11 bases fitting TRDD3. The CDR3 has 19 residues. Germline V lookup: CDR1 GEAIGNYY, CDR2 EKD.

This clone occurred a few times. TCRdb's entry gives the protein of a much larger clone, which mismatches this DNA's translation at residue 6, likely from a read error; the protein reported here is translated from the DNA. The genes are TRDV1 and TRDJ1, with TRDD3 identical over 8 bases. CDR1 is TSWWSYY and CDR2 is QGS in the germline V gene. V shed 2 bases, J shed 0 bases, and the junction held 14 bases outside the gene matches. There are 19 residues in the CDR3. The CDR3 DNA sequence: TGTGCTCTTGGGGAAAATGTGTATGGGGGATCGGCGTACACCGATAAACTCATCTTT. Its translation: CALGENVYGGSAYTDKLIF.